These 21 T cell receptor beta chains were all obtained from the same sample, sequenced in a study of blood T cell repertoires in COVID-19. Clones were read by immunoSEQ multiplex PCR, and TCRdb kept only the in-frame ones, dropping some. This sample has 200,000 to 250,000 clones, with more than 80% found just once. Material: peripheral blood. The receptors come from a man aged 25 to 40 with COVID-19, enrolled during active disease.

V and J are TRBV7-8 and TRBJ2-7; the match to TRBD1 covers 11 bases. After removal of 5 bases from V and 2 bases from J, the junction contained 5 bases not matched to a gene. Germline CDR1 is SGHVS and CDR2 is FQNEAQ. The CDR3 covers 15 residues. This CDR3 is CASSPTGQGAYEQYF. The DNA of the CDR3 is TGTGCCAGCAGCCCAACGGGACAGGGGGCCTACGAGCAGTACTTC.

The J gene is TRBJ2-2, the V gene TRBV29-1, with TRBD1 as a possible D gene (5 bases). Germline lookup yields CDR1 SQVTM and CDR2 ANQGSEA. The V gene lost 4 bases and the J gene lost 4 bases, with 19 bases spanning the gap. CDR3 size: 16 residues. The DNA of the CDR3 is TGCAGCGTTGTAGAAGAAGGAACAGGCATCACCGGGGAGCTGTTTTTT. This codes for CSVVEEGTGITGELFF.

V gene TRBV14 combines with J gene TRBJ1-4; tentatively, D is TRBD1 (5 bases). The CDR3 loop spans 16 amino acids. Germline lookup yields CDR1 SGHDN and CDR2 FVKESK. V shed 6 bases and J shed 8 bases, with 22 bases lying between them. The CDR3 region is CASSSRDGRSGEKLFF. The CDR3 region has the DNA TGTGCCAGCAGTTCCCGGGACGGGAGGTCGGGCGAAAAACTGTTTTTT.

V gene TRBV3-1 (or the pseudogene TRBV3-2) combines with J gene TRBJ2-1; D is possibly TRBD2 (6 bases). The germline V gene encodes CDR1 LGHDT and CDR2 YNNKEL (reference sequence). V was pared by 0 bases and J by 7 bases, with 16 bases between. The CDR3 spans 16 residues. The CDR3 sequence: CASSQDRGGPRNEQFF. The CDR3 coding sequence is TGTGCCAGCAGCCAAGATCGGGGAGGTCCTCGGAATGAGCAGTTCTTC.

The chain uses TRBV7-9 and TRBJ2-1; TRBD2 matches 11 bases. V shed 2 bases and J 6 bases; nucleotides not matched to a gene: 6. CDR3 length equals 16 residues. The germline V gene encodes CDR1 SEHNR and CDR2 FQNEAQ (reference sequence). The CDR3 bases are TGTGCCAGCAGCTTACTACTAGCGGGAGTCGTCAATGAGCAGTTCTTC. This gives the protein CASSLLLAGVVNEQFF.

The CDR3 reads CASSQDSFGTGQFF. DNA of the CDR3: TGTGCCAGCAGCCAAGATTCGTTTGGGACAGGGCAGTTCTTC. The rearrangement links TRBV14 to TRBJ2-1; 8 bases match TRBD1. Germline CDR1 reads SGHDN; CDR2 reads FVKESK. V gave up 0 bases and J gave up 12 bases; unmatched junction bases: 7. The CDR3 length is 14 residues.

The genes are TRBV9 and TRBJ2-6, with TRBD2 matching over 7 bases. Germline V gene lookup returns CDR1 SGDLS and CDR2 YYNGEE. This CDR3 comprises 19 residues. V dropped 0 bases and J dropped 0; count of bases not matched to a gene: 9. The CDR3 reads CASSVGRGGLDSGANVLTF. The CDR3 DNA reads TGTGCCAGCAGCGTAGGTCGGGGAGGGTTGGACTCTGGGGCCAACGTCCTGACTTTC.

V gene TRBV5-1 combines with J gene TRBJ1-3; the D gene is possibly TRBD1 (6 bases). V was trimmed by 7 bases and J by 2 bases, leaving 13 bases between them. Germline lookup yields CDR1 SGHRS and CDR2 YFSETQ. The CDR3 sequence is 14 residues long. This CDR3 reads CASSQGSTGNTIYF. The CDR3 bases are TGCGCCAGCTCGCAGGGGAGCACTGGAAACACCATATATTTT. Variable domain in full (rest from reference TRBV5-1 and TRBJ1-3): KAGVTQTPRYLIKTRGQQVTLSCSPISGHRSVSWYQQTPGQGLQFLFEYFSETQRNKGNFPGRFSGRQFSNSRSEMNVSTLELGDSALYLCASSQGSTGNTIYFGEGSWLTVV.

This chain connects TRBV27 to TRBJ2-7, with 14 positions matching TRBD2. The CDR3 spans 18 residues. J gave up 0 bases and V 5 bases, and 9 bases lay outside the gene matches. Germline CDR1 reads MNHEY; CDR2 reads SMNVEV (reference sequence). The CDR3 DNA sequence: TGTGCCAGCAGTCACCGACTAGCGGGGGGGTGGAGCTCCTACGAGCAGTACTTC. Translation: CASSHRLAGGWSSYEQYF.

This chain links TRBV27 with TRBJ1-6; 7 bases match TRBD1. CDR1 and CDR2 from the germline V gene are MNHEY and SMNVEV (reference sequence). This CDR3 region has 15 residues. J was trimmed by 8 bases and V by 4 bases; bases with no gene match: 8. In DNA, the CDR3 is TGTGCCAGCAGTTGGGACAGCCGACCTCATTCACCCCTCCACTTT. Its translation: CASSWDSRPHSPLHF.

This chain uses TRBV6-6 with TRBJ2-3; D remains ambiguous. The V and J ends lost 4 bases and 3 bases respectively, with 5 bases between them. The V gene's germline CDR1 is MNHNY and CDR2 SVGAGI (reference sequence). CDR3 length: 12 amino acids. This CDR3 reads CASSLETDTQYF. CDR3 in DNA: TGTGCCAGCAGTTTAGAGACAGATACGCAGTATTTT.

This chain links TRBV9 with TRBJ1-5, with 7 bases identical to TRBD1. Germline assignment: CDR1 SGDLS and CDR2 YYNGEE. The CDR3 totals 17 residues. J lost 0 bases, V lost 7 bases, and 13 bases had no gene match. The CDR3 here is CASRQGVGSHSNQPQHF. CDR3 DNA sequence: TGTGCCAGCCGGCAGGGGGTGGGCAGTCATAGCAATCAGCCCCAGCATTTT.

This clone was picked up a small number of times. The chain couples TRBV29-1 to TRBJ1-4; D not resolved. Germline V gene data show CDR1 as SQVTM and CDR2 as ANQGSEA. Trimming took 5 bases from V and 4 from J, leaving 8 bases between them. This CDR3 has 12 amino acids. The CDR3 DNA reads TGCAGCGTTTCCAGTTTTAATGAAAAACTGTTTTTT. It yields the protein CSVSSFNEKLFF.

The gene calls are TRBV10-3 and TRBJ2-1, with 7 nucleotides matching TRBD1. This CDR3 is built from 15 residues. Trimming cost V 7 bases and J 0 bases; bases outside gene matches: 6. Germline CDR1 reads ENHRY; CDR2 reads SYGVKD. In DNA form, the CDR3 reads TGTGCCATCAAAGGGACAGCTAACTCCTACAATGAGCAGTTCTTC. Amino acid sequence: CAIKGTANSYNEQFF.

The rearrangement uses TRBV15 and TRBJ1-6; 9 nucleotides agree with TRBD1. The J segment lost 10 bases and the V segment lost 7 bases, leaving 5 bases of the junction unmatched. Germline assignment: CDR1 LNHNV and CDR2 YYDKDF (reference sequence). The CDR3 totals 13 residues. This chain's CDR3 is CATNRDRASPLHF. The CDR3 nucleotides are TGTGCCACCAATAGGGACAGGGCCTCACCCCTCCACTTT.

The chain is built from TRBV6-2 or TRBV6-3 and TRBJ1-2; 10 bases align to TRBD1. V gave up 5 bases and J gave up 3 bases; unmatched junction bases: 9. The CDR3 spans 16 residues. Germline V lookup: CDR1 MNHEY, CDR2 SVGEGT. Here the CDR3 reads CASSKDRGRVHYGYTF. The CDR3 bases are TGTGCCAGCAGTAAAGACAGGGGGCGCGTCCACTATGGCTACACCTTC.

This chain uses TRBV10-3 with TRBJ2-3; D possibly corresponds to TRBD1 (5 bases). The V end lost 11 bases, the J end lost 0 bases, and 12 bases lay between the germline ends. CDR1 and CDR2 from the germline V gene are ENHRY and SYGVKD. This CDR3 is 13 amino acids long. As DNA, the CDR3 is TGTGCCTTACAGGAGAGTAGCACAGATACGCAGTATTTT. Amino acid sequence: CALQESSTDTQYF.

V and J are TRBV19 and TRBJ1-3; a possible D gene is TRBD1 (6 bases). The CDR3 consists of 15 residues. With 8 bases removed from V and 0 bases from J, the gap between germline ends came to 14 bases. Germline V gene data show CDR1 as LNHDA and CDR2 as SQIVND (reference sequence). Here the CDR3 reads CASQLQGDSGNTIYF. The CDR3 coding sequence is TGTGCCAGTCAACTACAGGGCGACTCTGGAAACACCATATATTTT.

The chain combines TRBV7-2 with TRBJ2-3; 8 bases agree with TRBD2. V lost 4 bases to trimming and J lost 2 bases; unmatched junction nucleotides: 8. The CDR3 spans 16 residues. Germline V CDR1 and CDR2: SGHTA, FQGNSA. CDR3: CASSSHPSGYTDTQYF. In DNA form, the CDR3 reads TGTGCCAGCAGCTCCCACCCTAGCGGGTACACAGATACGCAGTATTTT.

V usage is TRBV3-1 (or the pseudogene TRBV3-2) and J usage is TRBJ2-1, with TRBD2 identical over 12 bases. This CDR3 spans 16 amino acids. CDR1 LGHDT and CDR2 YNNKEL come from the germline V gene (reference sequence). The ends lost 6 bases at V and 0 bases at J; junction bases unmatched: 3. The CDR3 loop reads CASRKLAGGSYNEQFF. In nucleotides, the CDR3 is TGTGCCAGCAGGAAACTAGCGGGAGGCTCCTACAATGAGCAGTTCTTC.

The V gene is TRBV27, the J gene TRBJ1-2; 7 bases line up with TRBD1. Trimming took 2 bases from V and 7 from J; bases not matched to a gene: 10. The germline V gene has CDR1 MNHEY and CDR2 SMNVEV (reference sequence). This CDR3 region has 15 residues. For the CDR3, the DNA is TGTGCCAGCAGTTTAGACTGGACAGGCCGGGCTGGCTACACCTTC. Encoded protein: CASSLDWTGRAGYTF.